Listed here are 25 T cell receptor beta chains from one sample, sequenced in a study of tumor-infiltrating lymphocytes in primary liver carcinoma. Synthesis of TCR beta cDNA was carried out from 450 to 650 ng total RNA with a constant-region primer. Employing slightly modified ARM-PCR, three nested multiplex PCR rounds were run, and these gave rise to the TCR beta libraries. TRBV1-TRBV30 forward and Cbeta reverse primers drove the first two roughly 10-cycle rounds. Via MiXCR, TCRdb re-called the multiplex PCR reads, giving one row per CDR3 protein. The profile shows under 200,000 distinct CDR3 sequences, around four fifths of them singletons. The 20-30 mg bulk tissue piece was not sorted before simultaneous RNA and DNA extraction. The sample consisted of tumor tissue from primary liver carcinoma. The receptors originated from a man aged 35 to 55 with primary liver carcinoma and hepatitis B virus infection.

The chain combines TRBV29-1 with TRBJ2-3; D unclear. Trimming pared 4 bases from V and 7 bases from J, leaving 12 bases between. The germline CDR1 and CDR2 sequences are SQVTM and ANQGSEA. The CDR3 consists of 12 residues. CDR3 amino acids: CSVVSGAYTQYF. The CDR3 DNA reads TGCAGCGTTGTTTCAGGAGCATATACGCAGTATTTT.

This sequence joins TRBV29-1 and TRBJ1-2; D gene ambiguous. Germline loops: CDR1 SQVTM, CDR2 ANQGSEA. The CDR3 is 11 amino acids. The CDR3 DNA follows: TGCAACGACAACAGCGGCTATGGCTACACCTTC. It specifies CNDNSGYGYTF. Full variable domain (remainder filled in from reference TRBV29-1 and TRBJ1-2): SAVISQKPSRDICQRGTSLTIQCQVDSQVTMMFWYRQQPGQSLTLIATANQGSEATYESGFVIDKFPISRPNLTFSTLTVSNMSPEDSSIYLCNDNSGYGYTFGSGTRLTVV.

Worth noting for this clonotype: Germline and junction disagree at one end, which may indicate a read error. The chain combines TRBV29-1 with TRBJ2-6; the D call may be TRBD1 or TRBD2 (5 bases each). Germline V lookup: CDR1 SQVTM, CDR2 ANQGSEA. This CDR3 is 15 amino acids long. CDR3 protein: CSVELGVSGANVLTF. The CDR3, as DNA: TGCAGCGTTGAACTGGGGGTATCTGGGGCCAACGTCCTGACATTC.

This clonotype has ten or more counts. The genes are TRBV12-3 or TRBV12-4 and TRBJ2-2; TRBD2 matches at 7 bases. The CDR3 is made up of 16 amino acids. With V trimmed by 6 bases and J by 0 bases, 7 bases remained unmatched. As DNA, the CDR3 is TGTGCCAGCAGCCTACTAGCGCTCGCGAACACCGGGGAGCTGTTTTTT. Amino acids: CASSLLALANTGELFF.

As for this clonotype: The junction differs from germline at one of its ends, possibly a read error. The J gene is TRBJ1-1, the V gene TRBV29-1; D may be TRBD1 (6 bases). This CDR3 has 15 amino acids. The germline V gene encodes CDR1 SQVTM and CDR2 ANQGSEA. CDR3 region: CSVDGGDTVKTEAFF. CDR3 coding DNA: TGCAGCGTTGATGGAGGGGACACAGTGAAGACTGAAGCTTTCTTT.

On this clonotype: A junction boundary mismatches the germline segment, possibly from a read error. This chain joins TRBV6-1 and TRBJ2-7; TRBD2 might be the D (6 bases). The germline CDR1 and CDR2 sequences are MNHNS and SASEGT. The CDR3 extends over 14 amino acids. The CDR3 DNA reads TGTGCCGGCAGCCGCGGGATTAGCGCCCACGAGCAGTACTTC. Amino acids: CAGSRGISAHEQYF.

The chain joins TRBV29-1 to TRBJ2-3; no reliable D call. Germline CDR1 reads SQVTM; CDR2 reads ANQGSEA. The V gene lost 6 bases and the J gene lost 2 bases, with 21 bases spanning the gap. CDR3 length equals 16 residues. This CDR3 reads CSVAGMDGRDTDTQYF. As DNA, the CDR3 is TGCAGCGTCGCTGGAATGGACGGACGTGACACAGATACGCAGTATTTT.

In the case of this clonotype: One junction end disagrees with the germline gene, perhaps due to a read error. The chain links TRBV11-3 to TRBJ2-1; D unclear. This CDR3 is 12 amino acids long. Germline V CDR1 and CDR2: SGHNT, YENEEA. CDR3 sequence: CAISLKANEQCF. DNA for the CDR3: TGTGCCATCAGCTTAAAAGCCAATGAGCAGTGCTTC.

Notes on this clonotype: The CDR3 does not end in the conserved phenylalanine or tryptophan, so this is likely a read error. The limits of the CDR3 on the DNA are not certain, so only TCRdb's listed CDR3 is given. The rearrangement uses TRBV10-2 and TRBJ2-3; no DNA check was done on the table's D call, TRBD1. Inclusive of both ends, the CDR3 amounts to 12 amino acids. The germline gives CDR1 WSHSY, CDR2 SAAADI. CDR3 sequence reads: CASSHSSRGTYL.

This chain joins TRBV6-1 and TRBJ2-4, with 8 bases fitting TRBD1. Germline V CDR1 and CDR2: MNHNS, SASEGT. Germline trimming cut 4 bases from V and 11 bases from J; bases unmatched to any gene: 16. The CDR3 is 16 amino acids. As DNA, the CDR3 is TGTGCCAGCAGTGCCACAGGGGGGTTCGGTAAAGACGTTCAGTACTTC. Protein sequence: CASSATGGFGKDVQYF.

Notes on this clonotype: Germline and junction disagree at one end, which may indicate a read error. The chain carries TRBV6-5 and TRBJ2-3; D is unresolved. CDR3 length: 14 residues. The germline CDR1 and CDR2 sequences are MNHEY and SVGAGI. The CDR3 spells CASSKERWADTQYF. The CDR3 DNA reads TGTGCCAGCAGTAAAGAGAGGTGGGCAGATACGCAATATTTT.

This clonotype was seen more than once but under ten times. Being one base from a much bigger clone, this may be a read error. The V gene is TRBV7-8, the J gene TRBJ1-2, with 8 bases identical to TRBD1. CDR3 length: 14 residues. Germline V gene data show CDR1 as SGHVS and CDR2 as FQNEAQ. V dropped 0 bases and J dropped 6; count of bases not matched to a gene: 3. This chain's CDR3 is CASSLAAGGNGYTF. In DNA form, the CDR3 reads TGTGCCAGCAGCTTAGCCGCAGGGGGCAATGGCTACACCTTC. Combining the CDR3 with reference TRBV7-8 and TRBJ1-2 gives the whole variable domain GAGVSQSPRYKVAKRGQDVALRCDPISGHVSLFWYQQALGQGPEFLTYFQNEAQLDKSGLPSDRFFAERPEGSVSTLKIQRTQQEDSAVYLCASSLAAGGNGYTFGSGTRLTVV.

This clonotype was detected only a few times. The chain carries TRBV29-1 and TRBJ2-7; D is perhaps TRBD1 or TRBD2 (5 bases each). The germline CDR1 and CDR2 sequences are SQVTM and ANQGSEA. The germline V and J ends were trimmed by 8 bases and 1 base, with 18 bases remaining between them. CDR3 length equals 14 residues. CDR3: CSTRGRGSSYEQYF. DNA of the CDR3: TGCAGCACAAGGGGTCGAGGGAGTTCCTACGAGCAGTACTTC.

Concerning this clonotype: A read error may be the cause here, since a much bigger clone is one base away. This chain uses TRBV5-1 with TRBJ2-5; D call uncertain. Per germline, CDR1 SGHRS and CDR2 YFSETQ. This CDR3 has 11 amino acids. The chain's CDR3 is CANSLLETQYF. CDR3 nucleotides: TGCGCCAACAGCCTGTTGGAGACCCAGTACTTC.

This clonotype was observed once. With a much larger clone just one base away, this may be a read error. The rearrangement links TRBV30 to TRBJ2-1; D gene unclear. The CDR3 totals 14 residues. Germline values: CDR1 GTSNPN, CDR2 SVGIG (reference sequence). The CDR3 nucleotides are TGTGACTGGGTAAGGTTGGGTATCTCCTATGAGCAGTTCTTC. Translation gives CDWVRLGISYEQFF.

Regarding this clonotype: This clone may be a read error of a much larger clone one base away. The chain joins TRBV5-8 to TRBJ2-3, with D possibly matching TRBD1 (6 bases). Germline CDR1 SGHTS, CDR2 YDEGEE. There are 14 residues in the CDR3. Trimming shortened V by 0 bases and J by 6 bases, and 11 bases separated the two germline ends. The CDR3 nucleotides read TGTGCCAGCAGCTTGGGGACAGCGGCGGATACGCAGTATTTT. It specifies CASSLGTAADTQYF. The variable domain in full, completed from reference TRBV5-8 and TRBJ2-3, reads EAGVTQSPTHLIKTRGQQATLRCSPISGHTSVYWYQQALGLGLQFLLWYDEGEERNRGNFPPRFSGRQFPNYSSELNVNALELEDSALYLCASSLGTAADTQYFGPGTRLTVL.

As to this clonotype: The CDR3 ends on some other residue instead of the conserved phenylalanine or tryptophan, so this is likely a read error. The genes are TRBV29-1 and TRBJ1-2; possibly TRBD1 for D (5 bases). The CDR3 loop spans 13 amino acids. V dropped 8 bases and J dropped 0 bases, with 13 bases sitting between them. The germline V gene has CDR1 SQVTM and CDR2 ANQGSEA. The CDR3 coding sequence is TGCAGCACCTCGGGGCTTTCTAACTATGGCTACACCATC. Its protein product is CSTSGLSNYGYTI.

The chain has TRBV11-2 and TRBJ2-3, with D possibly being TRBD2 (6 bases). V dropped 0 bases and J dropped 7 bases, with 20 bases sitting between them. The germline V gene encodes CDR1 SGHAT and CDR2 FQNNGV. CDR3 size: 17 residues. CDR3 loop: CASSLDPGETSANTQYF. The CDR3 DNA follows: TGTGCCAGCAGCTTAGATCCGGGGGAGACAAGCGCAAATACGCAGTATTTT.

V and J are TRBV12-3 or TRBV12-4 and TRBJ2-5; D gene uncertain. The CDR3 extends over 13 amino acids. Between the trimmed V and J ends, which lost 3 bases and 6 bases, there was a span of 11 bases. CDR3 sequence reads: CASSFDMTKTQYF. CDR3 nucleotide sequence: TGTGCCAGCAGTTTCGACATGACGAAGACCCAGTACTTC.

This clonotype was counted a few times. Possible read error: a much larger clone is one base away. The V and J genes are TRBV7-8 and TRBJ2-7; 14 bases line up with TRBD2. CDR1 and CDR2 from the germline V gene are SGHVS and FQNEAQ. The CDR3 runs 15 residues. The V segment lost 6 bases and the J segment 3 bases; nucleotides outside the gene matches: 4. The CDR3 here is CASRRLAGGDYEQYF. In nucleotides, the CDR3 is TGTGCCAGCAGGAGACTAGCGGGAGGGGACTACGAGCAGTACTTC.

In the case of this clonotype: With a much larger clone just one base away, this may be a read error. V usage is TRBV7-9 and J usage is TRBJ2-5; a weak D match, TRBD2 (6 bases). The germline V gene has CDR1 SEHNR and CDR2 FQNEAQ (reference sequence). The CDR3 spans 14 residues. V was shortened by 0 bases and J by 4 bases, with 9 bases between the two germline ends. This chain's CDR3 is CASSLALGGETQYF. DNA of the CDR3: TGTGCCAGCAGCTTAGCGCTGGGAGGAGAGACCCAGTACTTC. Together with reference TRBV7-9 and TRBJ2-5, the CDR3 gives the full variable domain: DTGVSQNPRHKITKRGQNVTFRCDPISEHNRLYWYRQTLGQGPEFLTYFQNEAQLEKSRLLSDRFSAERPKGSFSTLEIQRTEQGDSAMYLCASSLALGGETQYFGPGTRLLVL.

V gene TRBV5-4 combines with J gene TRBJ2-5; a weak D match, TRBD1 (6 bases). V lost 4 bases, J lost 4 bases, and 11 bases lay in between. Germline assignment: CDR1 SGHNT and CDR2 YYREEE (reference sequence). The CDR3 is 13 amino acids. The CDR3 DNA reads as TGTGCCAGCAGCCATAACAGGGTAGAGACCCAGTACTTC. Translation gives CASSHNRVETQYF.

CDR3 in amino acids: CTVRTPSSYNEQFF. The CDR3 coding sequence is TGCACCGTCAGGACTCCGAGCTCCTACAATGAGCAGTTCTTC. The chain joins TRBV29-1 to TRBJ2-1; TRBD2 might be the D (5 bases). CDR3 length: 14 amino acids. Germline loops: CDR1 SQVTM, CDR2 ANQGSEA.

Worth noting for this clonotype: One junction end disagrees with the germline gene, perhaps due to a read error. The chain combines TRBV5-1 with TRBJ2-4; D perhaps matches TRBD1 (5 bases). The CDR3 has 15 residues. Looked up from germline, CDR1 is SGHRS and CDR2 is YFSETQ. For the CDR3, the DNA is TGCGCCAGCCGCTTGGCCCCACAGGATGGAAACACTCAGTACTTC. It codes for CASRLAPQDGNTQYF.

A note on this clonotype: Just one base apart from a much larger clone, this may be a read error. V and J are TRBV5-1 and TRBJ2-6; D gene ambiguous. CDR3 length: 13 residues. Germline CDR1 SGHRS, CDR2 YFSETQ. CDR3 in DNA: TGCACCAGCCAAACGGAAGGGGCCAACGTCCTGACTTTC. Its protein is CTSQTEGANVLTF.